This T cell receptor beta chain was sequenced for a study of blood T cell repertoires in COVID-19. Study in general: Samples of COVID-19 (acute and convalescent) were obtained from the United States, Italy and Spain. Sources were T cells, B-cell-depleted T cells, or PBMCs; the material itself was cDNA or gDNA.

Study processing details: Estimated nucleated cell counts came from reference gene primer amplification. Generated by immunoSEQ multiplex PCR, the TCRdb table keeps only in-frame clones and is missing some. V and J calls plus clone size are reproduced from that table; the DNA served to infer D and trimming. The data contain 100,000 or so clones, approximately 80% of them seen just once; the ten biggest clones take up roughly 19%. The sequence was obtained from a human donor in a cohort sampled during active COVID-19. Sequenced sample: peripheral blood.

CDR3 amino acids: CATSDRGQGKRELFF. The CDR3 DNA reads as TGTGCCACCAGTGATCGGGGACAGGGAAAAAGGGAGCTGTTTTTT. J is TRBJ2-2 and V is TRBV24-1, with 9 bases aligning to TRBD1. The CDR3 is made up of 15 amino acids. The J segment lost 9 bases and the V segment lost 3 bases, leaving 7 bases of the junction unmatched. Germline-derived CDR1 and CDR2 are KGHDR and SFDVKD.